What follows are 17 T cell receptor beta chains derived from one specimen sequenced in a study of T cells in Graves' hyperthyroidism and ophthalmopathy (dated by TCRdb to the late 2010s). The method behind the library was multiplex PCR. Data came from an Illumina HiSeq 2000. Amplification of TCR beta CDR3 regions was carried out from RNA transcripts. The first round of RT-PCR for the TCR CDR3 was performed with the HTBI primer set and the Qiagen OneStep RT-PCR kit. In-frame beta chains were kept once TCRdb had trimmed the public reads at Q25 with fastp and called clones with MiXCR. One record per CDR3 amino acid sequence lists the most common genes and DNA. This sample gives a few hundred thousand distinct CDR3 sequences in total; approximately 15% of them show up just once. The ten largest clones add up to around 3.3% of the sample. The material sequenced was blood. The source of these receptors is a woman in her forties with Graves' ophthalmopathy.

This clonotype was detected ten times or more. This chain joins TRBV14 and TRBJ1-1, with no clear D. The V gene's germline CDR1 is SGHDN and CDR2 FVKESK. There are 13 residues in the CDR3. V shed 2 bases and J shed 1 base, with 5 bases lying between them. CDR3 protein: CASSQLGNTEAFF. DNA of the CDR3: TGTGCCAGCAGCCAATTGGGGAACACTGAAGCTTTCTTT.

The chain joins TRBV7-9 to TRBJ2-1, with a weak D call TRBD1 (6 bases). With 6 bases removed from V and 9 bases from J, the gap between germline ends came to 27 bases. The CDR3 runs to 17 residues. From germline, CDR1 is SEHNR and CDR2 FQNEAQ (reference sequence). CDR3 amino acids: CASRPAIWGRIGIEQFF. CDR3 DNA sequence: TGTGCCAGCAGGCCCGCTATCTGGGGGCGAATTGGAATTGAGCAGTTCTTC.

This clonotype occurred many times. The rearrangement links TRBV5-1 to TRBJ1-2; perhaps TRBD1 as D (5 bases). The germline CDR1 and CDR2 sequences are SGHRS and YFSETQ. V was cut by 4 bases and J by 8 bases, with 12 bases left in between. The CDR3 has 12 residues. CDR3 sequence: CASSKTADGYTF. The CDR3 region has the DNA TGCGCCAGCAGCAAGACAGCGGACGGCTACACCTTC.

There are a few counts of this clonotype. For the CDR3, the DNA is TGTGCCAGCAGCCAAGTGGGCAGGGGTGCGAGTGAGCAGTACTTC. Translating it yields CASSQVGRGASEQYF. The gene calls are TRBV14 and TRBJ2-7, with a possible D match to TRBD1 (6 bases). The CDR3 runs 15 residues. V lost 1 base, J lost 7 bases, and 17 bases lay in between. Per the germline V gene, CDR1 is SGHDN and CDR2 is FVKESK. The variable domain in full, with the rest retrieved from reference TRBV14 and TRBJ2-7, is EAGVTQFPSHSVIEKGQTVTLRCDPISGHDNLYWYRRVMGKEIKFLLHFVKESKQDESGMPNNRFLAERTGGTYSTLKVQPAELEDSGVYFCASSQVGRGASEQYFGPGTRLTVT.

The V call is TRBV30, the J call TRBJ2-2; D gene unclear. Germline V lookup: CDR1 GTSNPN, CDR2 SVGIG (reference sequence). The CDR3 length is 15 residues. V was pared by 0 bases and J by 2 bases, with 10 bases between. The CDR3 here is CAWSVGQANTGELFF. DNA for the CDR3: TGTGCCTGGAGTGTTGGGCAGGCAAACACCGGGGAGCTGTTTTTT.

There are many counts of this clonotype. This chain links TRBV11-3 with TRBJ2-1; 8 nucleotides agree with TRBD2. Trimming cost V 4 bases and J 9 bases; bases outside gene matches: 14. The CDR3 runs to 16 residues. In germline, CDR1 is SGHNT, CDR2 YENEEA. The CDR3 coding sequence is TGTGCCAGCAGCTCGACCCCAGATAGCGGGGTAGGTGAGCAGTTCTTC. Translated, it gives CASSSTPDSGVGEQFF.

The genes are TRBV20-1 and TRBJ2-1, with a tentative D call TRBD2 (5 bases). V lost 6 bases and J 7 bases, leaving 19 bases between the germline ends. Germline CDR1 is DFQATT and CDR2 is SNEGSKA (reference sequence). This CDR3 has 14 amino acids. The CDR3 nucleotides are TGCAGTGCCCCGGGAAGGAGCGTTAATAATGAGCAGTTCTTC. Amino acids: CSAPGRSVNNEQFF.

Only a few counts were recorded for this clonotype. V gene TRBV20-1 combines with J gene TRBJ2-7, with 7 bases identical to TRBD2. This CDR3 contains 12 residues. Germline V CDR1 and CDR2: DFQATT, SNEGSKA (reference sequence). With V trimmed by 3 bases and J by 3 bases, 2 bases remained unmatched. The CDR3 reads CSASAGDYEQYF. The CDR3 DNA reads as TGCAGTGCTAGCGCGGGGGACTACGAGCAGTACTTC.

This clonotype was seen many times. The chain recombines TRBV28 with TRBJ2-1, with 13 bases lining up with TRBD2. The V gene's germline CDR1 is MDHEN and CDR2 SYDVKM. V lost 2 bases to trimming and J lost 0 bases; unmatched junction nucleotides: 4. This CDR3 is 18 amino acids long. For the CDR3, the DNA is TGTGCCAGCAGTTTAGGACTAGCGGGAGTCTACTCCTACAATGAGCAGTTCTTC. Its translation: CASSLGLAGVYSYNEQFF. Drawing the rest from reference TRBV28 and TRBJ2-1, the complete variable domain is DVKVTQSSRYLVKRTGEKVFLECVQDMDHENMFWYRQDPGLGLRLIYFSYDVKMKEKGDIPEGYSVSREKKERFSLILESASTNQTSMYLCASSLGLAGVYSYNEQFFGPGTRLTVL.

About this clonotype: This may come from a read error, since a much larger clone is one base off. The chain employs TRBV20-1 and TRBJ1-4; TRBD1 is a possible D gene (5 bases). Germline lookup yields CDR1 DFQATT and CDR2 SNEGSKA (reference sequence). The CDR3 loop spans 15 amino acids. The V and J ends lost 0 bases and 7 bases respectively, with 15 bases between them. The CDR3, as DNA: TGCAGTGCTAGAGATCTAGGGGCGTCAAGTGAAAAACTGTTTTTT. Translated, it gives CSARDLGASSEKLFF.

This clonotype was recorded many times. The V and J genes are TRBV11-1 and TRBJ1-2; 7 bases are shared with TRBD1. The CDR3 runs to 12 residues. Germline CDR1 reads SGHAT; CDR2 reads FQDESV (reference sequence). V was pared by 5 bases and J by 8 bases, with 5 bases of the junction left unmatched. CDR3 amino acids: CASSTGDSGYTF. In DNA form, the CDR3 reads TGTGCCAGCAGCACAGGGGATAGCGGCTACACCTTC.

This rearrangement joins TRBV7-2 to TRBJ2-5; D not resolved. The length of the CDR3 is 13 residues. Germline CDR1 reads SGHTA; CDR2 reads FQGNSA. V lost 1 base, J lost 3 bases, and 6 bases lay in between. In DNA, the CDR3 is TGTGCCAGCAGCTTAGAAGGTGAAGAGACCCAGTACTTC. This encodes CASSLEGEETQYF.

This clonotype has only a few counts. V is TRBV20-1 and J is TRBJ2-4; 9 positions agree with TRBD2. There are 16 residues in the CDR3. The germline CDR1 and CDR2 sequences are DFQATT and SNEGSKA (reference sequence). V lost 5 bases and J lost 0; bases outside the gene matches: 8. Written as DNA, the CDR3 is TGCAGTGCTGACAGTAGCGGGGGAGTAGCCAAAAACATTCAGTACTTC. Translating it yields CSADSSGGVAKNIQYF.

This clonotype occurred many times. The rearrangement links TRBV12-3 or TRBV12-4 to TRBJ1-1; no clear D. The ends were cut back, 6 bases at V and 7 bases at J, with 15 bases in the middle. The CDR3 length is 13 residues. CDR3 nucleotides: TGTGCCAGCAGATTTCCCGGACGGTTTGAAGCTTTCTTT. Translated, it gives CASRFPGRFEAFF.

This clonotype was counted ten times or more. The chain is built from TRBV12-3 or TRBV12-4 and TRBJ2-1; 7 bases are shared with TRBD2. V lost 5 bases to trimming and J lost 7 bases; unmatched junction nucleotides: 8. CDR3 length: 14 amino acids. Here the CDR3 reads CASSPGLQGNEQFF. The CDR3 coding sequence is TGTGCCAGCAGTCCGGGACTACAAGGAAATGAGCAGTTCTTC.

The chain couples TRBV4-1 to TRBJ2-3; TRBD2 matches at 8 bases. J gave up 1 base and V 8 bases, and 5 bases lay outside the gene matches. CDR3 length: 14 amino acids. CDR1 is MGHRA, CDR2 YSYEKL, per germline. CDR3 sequence: CASCPGGGTDTQYF. For the CDR3, the DNA is TGCGCCAGCTGTCCGGGGGGGGGCACAGATACGCAGTATTTT.

The table lists this clonotype with a count of one. J is TRBJ2-1 and V is TRBV4-1; 7 positions match TRBD2. CDR1 is MGHRA, CDR2 YSYEKL, per germline. V lost 1 base to trimming and J lost 9 bases; unmatched junction nucleotides: 12. There are 16 residues in the CDR3. The CDR3 coding sequence is TGCGCCAGCAGCCAAGTAGTGGCGGGAGTTTCTCGTGAGCAGTTCTTC. Residues: CASSQVVAGVSREQFF.